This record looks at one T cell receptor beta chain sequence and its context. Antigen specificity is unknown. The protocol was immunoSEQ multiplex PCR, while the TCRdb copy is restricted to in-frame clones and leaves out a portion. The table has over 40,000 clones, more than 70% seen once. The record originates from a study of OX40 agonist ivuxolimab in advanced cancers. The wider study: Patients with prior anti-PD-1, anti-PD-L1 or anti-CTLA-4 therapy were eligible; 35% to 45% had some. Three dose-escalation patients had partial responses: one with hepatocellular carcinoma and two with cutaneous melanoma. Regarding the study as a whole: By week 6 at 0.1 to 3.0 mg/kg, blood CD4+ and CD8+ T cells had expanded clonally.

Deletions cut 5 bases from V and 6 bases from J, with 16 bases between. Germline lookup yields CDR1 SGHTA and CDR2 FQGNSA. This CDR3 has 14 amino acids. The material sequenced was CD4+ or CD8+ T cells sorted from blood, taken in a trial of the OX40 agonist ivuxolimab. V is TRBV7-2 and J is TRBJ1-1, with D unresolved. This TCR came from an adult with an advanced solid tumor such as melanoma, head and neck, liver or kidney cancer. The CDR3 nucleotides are TGTGCCAGCAGCCTTGCCGGCAATCAGCCTGAAGCTTTCTTT. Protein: CASSLAGNQPEAFF. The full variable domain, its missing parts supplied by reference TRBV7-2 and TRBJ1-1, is GAGVSQSPSNKVTEKGKDVELRCDPISGHTALYWYRQSLGQGLEFLIYFQGNSAPDKSGLPSDRFSAERTGGSVSTLTIQRTQQEDSAVYLCASSLAGNQPEAFFGQGTRLTVV.